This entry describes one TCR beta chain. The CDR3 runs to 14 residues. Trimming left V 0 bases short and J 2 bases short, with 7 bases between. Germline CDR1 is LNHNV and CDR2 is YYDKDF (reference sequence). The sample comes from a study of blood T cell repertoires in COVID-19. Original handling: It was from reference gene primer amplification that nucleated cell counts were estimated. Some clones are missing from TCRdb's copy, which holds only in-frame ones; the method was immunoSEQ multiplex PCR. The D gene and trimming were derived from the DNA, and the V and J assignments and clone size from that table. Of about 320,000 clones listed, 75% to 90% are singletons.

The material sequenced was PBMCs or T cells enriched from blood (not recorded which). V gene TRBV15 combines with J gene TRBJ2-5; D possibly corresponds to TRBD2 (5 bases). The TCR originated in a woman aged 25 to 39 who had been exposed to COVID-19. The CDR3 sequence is CATSRDWEQETQYF. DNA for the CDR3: TGTGCCACCAGCAGAGACTGGGAGCAAGAGACCCAGTACTTC.